This T cell receptor (beta chain) was captured in a study of spatial heterogeneity in lung cancer. Turning to the study itself: Beta-chain sequences were consistently detected more often than alpha-chain sequences. Study results and limitations: Ubiquitous expanded tumor TCRs were seen in blood more at resection than at follow-up.

After removal of 8 bases from V and 4 bases from J, the junction contained 7 bases not matched to a gene. The CDR3 loop spans 13 amino acids. Germline V lookup: CDR1 MDHEN, CDR2 SYDVKM. This clonotype came up many times. What it binds is unknown. In the library, each TCR cDNA molecule bore its own unique molecular identifier. In TCRdb, the 5' RACE reads were re-called with MiXCR into one record per CDR3 protein. The table shows about 16,000 distinct CDR3 sequences, with 6.3% occurring only once. Time point meaning: blood at routine non-recurrence follow-up after resection. Whole RNA, which was extracted from tumor, nontumor lung tissue or frozen PBMC, was sequenced without any cell sorting.

The chain couples TRBV28 to TRBJ2-7, with 8 nucleotides matching TRBD1. Sequencing was performed on PBMCs, taken at follow-up. The receptor comes from a male donor with early-stage non-small cell lung cancer. The CDR3 DNA is TGTGCCAGCCGACAGGGGCCTTCATACGAGCAGTACTTC. Its protein product is CASRQGPSYEQYF.